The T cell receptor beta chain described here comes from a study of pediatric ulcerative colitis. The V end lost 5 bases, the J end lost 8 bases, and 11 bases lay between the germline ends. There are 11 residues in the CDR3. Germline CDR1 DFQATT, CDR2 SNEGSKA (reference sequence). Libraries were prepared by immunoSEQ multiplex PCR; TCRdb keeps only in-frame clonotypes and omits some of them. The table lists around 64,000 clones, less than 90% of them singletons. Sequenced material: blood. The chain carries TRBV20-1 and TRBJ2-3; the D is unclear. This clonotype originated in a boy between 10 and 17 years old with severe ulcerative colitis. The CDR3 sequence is CSAPLVPTQYF. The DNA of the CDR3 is TGCAGTGCTCCCTTGGTTCCTACGCAGTATTTT.